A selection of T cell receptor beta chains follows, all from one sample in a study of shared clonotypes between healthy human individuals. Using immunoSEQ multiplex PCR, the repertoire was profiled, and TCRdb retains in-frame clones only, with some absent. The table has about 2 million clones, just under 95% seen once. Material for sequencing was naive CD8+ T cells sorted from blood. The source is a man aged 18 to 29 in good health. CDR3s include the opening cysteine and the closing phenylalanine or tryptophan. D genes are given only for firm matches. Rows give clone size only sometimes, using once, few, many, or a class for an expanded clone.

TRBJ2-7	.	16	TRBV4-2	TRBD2	TGTGCCAGCAGCCAACGACTAGCGGACTACTCCTACGAGCAGTACTTC	CASSQRLADYSYEQYF
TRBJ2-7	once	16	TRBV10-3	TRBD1	TGTGCCATCAGTGAGTTTGGGACAGGGGGCGGTTACGAGCAGTACTTC	CAISEFGTGGGYEQYF
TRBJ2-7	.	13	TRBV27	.	TGTGCCAGCAGTTTTCTGGGGTCCCACGAGCAGTACTTC	CASSFLGSHEQYF
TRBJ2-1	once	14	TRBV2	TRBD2	TGTGCCATACGGAGCGGGATATCGGGCAATGAGCAGTTCTTC	CAIRSGISGNEQFF
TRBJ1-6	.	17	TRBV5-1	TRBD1	TGCGCCAGCAGCTCTACAGGGGAAGTCTCCTATAATTCACCCCTCCACTTT	CASSSTGEVSYNSPLHF
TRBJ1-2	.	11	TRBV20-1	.	TGCAGTGCTGGGGGAGACTATGGCTACACCTTC	CSAGGDYGYTF
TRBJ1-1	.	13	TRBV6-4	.	TGTGCCAGCAGTGACAGGGCGTTCACTGAAGCTTTCTTT	CASSDRAFTEAFF
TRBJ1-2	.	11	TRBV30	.	TGTGCCTGGGGCGTCCCCTATGGCTACACCTTC	CAWGVPYGYTF
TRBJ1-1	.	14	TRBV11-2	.	TGTGCCAGCAGCTTTACTGAGGGAAACACTGAAGCTTTCTTT	CASSFTEGNTEAFF
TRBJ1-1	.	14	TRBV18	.	TGTGCCAGCTCACCACCACAGGGTGGAACTGAAGCTTTCTTT	CASSPPQGGTEAFF
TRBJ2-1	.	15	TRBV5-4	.	TGTGCCAGCAGCCTTTTGGAGGGCCTAAAGAATGAGCAGTTCTTC	CASSLLEGLKNEQFF
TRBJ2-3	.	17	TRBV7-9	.	TGTGCCAGCAGCTTAGCTCGGTCAGGCGGCAGCACAGATACGCAGTATTTT	CASSLARSGGSTDTQYF
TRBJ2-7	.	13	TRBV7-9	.	TGTGCCAGCAGCTTAGTTGGGTTCCCCGAGCAGTACTTC	CASSLVGFPEQYF
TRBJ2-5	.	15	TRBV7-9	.	TGTGCCAGCAGCCAGGGCGCTTTCAACCCAGAGACCCAGTACTTC	CASSQGAFNPETQYF
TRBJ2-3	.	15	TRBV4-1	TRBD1	TGCGCCAGCAGCCAGGGACAGGGGGCCGTAGATACGCAGTATTTT	CASSQGQGAVDTQYF
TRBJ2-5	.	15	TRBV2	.	TGTGCCAGCAGTGGGGAGATATCGGCGCAAGAGACCCAGTACTTC	CASSGEISAQETQYF
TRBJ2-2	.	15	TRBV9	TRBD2	TGTGCCAGCAGCCCGACCGGTGCGGGGGGCGGGGAGCTGTTTTTT	CASSPTGAGGGELFF
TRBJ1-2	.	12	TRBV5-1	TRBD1	TGCGCCAGCAGTTTCGACAGGGGTGGCTACACCTTC	CASSFDRGGYTF
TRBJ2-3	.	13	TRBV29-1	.	TGCAGCGTTGCAGGACTGTCCACAGATACGCAGTATTTT	CSVAGLSTDTQYF
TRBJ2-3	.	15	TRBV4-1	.	TGCGCCAGCAGCCAAGATGGATCCCTCAGAAGTACGCAGTATTTT	CASSQDGSLRSTQYF